This T cell receptor (beta chain) originates from a study of T cells after yellow fever vaccination. Between the trimmed V and J ends, which lost 6 bases and 8 bases, there was a span of 17 bases. Germline V lookup: CDR1 DFQATT, CDR2 SNEGSKA (reference sequence). The CDR3 is 13 amino acids. This clonotype was found many times. Each CDR3 protein gets one entry after TCRdb re-called the 5' RACE reads with MiXCR. This table has approximately 32,000 distinct CDR3 sequences, about 10% appearing once. Specimen: PBMCs, either bulk or a sorted T-cell subset (CD4+, CD8+, memory, or dextramer-sorted; not recorded which), collected less than 16 days after the first yellow fever vaccination. This TCR came from a man aged 18-30 years who received the YFV17D yellow fever vaccine. V gene TRBV20-1 combines with J gene TRBJ1-3, with D perhaps TRBD1 (5 bases). CDR3 loop: CSASKGRADTIYF. The CDR3, as DNA: TGCAGTGCCTCCAAGGGCAGGGCTGACACCATATATTTT.